This T cell receptor beta chain was sequenced during a study of identical twins. Each CDR3 protein is one row after TCRdb ran MiXCR on the 5' RACE reads. The sample lists 120,000 to 150,000 distinct CDR3 sequences, around 3.6% occurring once. This CDR3 region has 14 residues. The germline V gene encodes CDR1 MNHEY and CDR2 SMNVEV (reference sequence). The ends were cut back, 5 bases at V and 4 bases at J, with 14 bases in the middle. As for this clonotype: No antigen is known for it.

Study-wide results and caveats: Carriage of fewer insertions was seen in abundant cord blood beta clonotypes, whereas memory repertoires showed none. Out-of-frame beta sequences exhibited a weaker degree of excess twin sharing.

Healthy Caucasians alone served as donors. Sequencing was done on a sample of memory T cells sorted from blood. The clonotype comes from a man aged 18 to 29 in good health. The genes are TRBV27 and TRBJ1-2, with a weak D call TRBD1 (5 bases). The CDR3 region is CASSPSGPLYGYTF. The CDR3 nucleotides are TGTGCCAGCAGTCCCTCGGGACCACTCTATGGCTACACCTTC.